This T cell receptor (beta chain) stems from a study of regulatory T cells in long-lasting Graves disease. TCR beta libraries were built with iRepertoire HTBI primers and Arm-PCR of CDR3 regions. Via MiXCR, TCRdb re-called the multiplex PCR reads, giving one row per CDR3 protein. The sample holds approximately 400,000 distinct CDR3 sequences, about 15% seen once. Regarding time point: newly diagnosed GD, antithyroid drugs for less than 3 months. PBMCs provided the RNA from which the TCR library was made. CDR3 length: 15 residues. V lost 0 bases and J lost 0, with 8 bases in between. The V gene's germline CDR1 is LNHDA and CDR2 SQIVND (reference sequence). These data were also reused for a study on T cells in Graves' hyperthyroidism and ophthalmopathy.

The TCR originated in a woman aged 35 to 49 with Graves disease. The source material was peripheral blood mononuclear cells (PBMCs), sampled at new diagnosis, from a patient treated with antithyroid drugs. The V and J genes are TRBV19 and TRBJ1-2; no definite D call. In DNA form, the CDR3 reads TGTGCCAGTAGTATAGATTGGAGAGCTAACTATGGCTACACCTTC. This sequence encodes CASSIDWRANYGYTF.